This T cell receptor beta chain appears in the sequencing data of a study of blood T cell repertoires in COVID-19. Turning to the study itself: The United States, Italy and Spain provided the acute and convalescent COVID-19 samples. T cells, B-cell-depleted T cells, or PBMCs provided the cDNA or gDNA that served as material.

This CDR3 region has 17 residues. The germline V gene has CDR1 MDHEN and CDR2 SYDVKM. The trim removed 2 bases at V and 0 bases at J, leaving 10 bases unmatched. Authors' methods: Amplification of reference gene primers provided the estimated nucleated cell counts. The data were produced by immunoSEQ multiplex PCR, yet TCRdb's version contains in-frame clones alone and is incomplete. Clone size and the V and J calls come from that table; the DNA yielded D and trimming. The table has about 190,000 clones, 70% to 90% seen once. This chain joins TRBV28 and TRBJ2-7, with 7 bases aligning to TRBD2. Sequencing used peripheral blood. The TCR sequence derives from a man in his 70s with active or convalescent COVID-19. The CDR3 loop reads CASSLTLLGGSSYEQYF. The CDR3 DNA is TGTGCCAGCAGTTTAACCCTCTTGGGCGGGAGCTCCTACGAGCAGTACTTC.